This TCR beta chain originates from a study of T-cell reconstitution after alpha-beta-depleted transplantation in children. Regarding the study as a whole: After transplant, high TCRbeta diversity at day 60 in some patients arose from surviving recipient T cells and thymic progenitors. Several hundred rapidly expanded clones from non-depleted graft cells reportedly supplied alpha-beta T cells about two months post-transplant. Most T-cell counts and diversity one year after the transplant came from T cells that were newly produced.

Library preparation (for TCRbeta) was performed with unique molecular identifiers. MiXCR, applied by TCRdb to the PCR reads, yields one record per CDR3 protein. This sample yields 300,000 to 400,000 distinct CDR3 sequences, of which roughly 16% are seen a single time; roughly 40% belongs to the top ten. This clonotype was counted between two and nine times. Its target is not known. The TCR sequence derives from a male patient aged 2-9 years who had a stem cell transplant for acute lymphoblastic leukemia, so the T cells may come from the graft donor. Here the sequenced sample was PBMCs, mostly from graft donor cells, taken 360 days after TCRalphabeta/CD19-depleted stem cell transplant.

CDR3 loop: CASSYFVRFSKNIQYF. CDR3 coding DNA: TGTGCCAGCAGCTATTTCGTACGGTTCTCCAAAAACATTCAGTACTTC. This sequence joins TRBV5-6 and TRBJ2-4; D gene unclear. V gave up 3 bases and J gave up 2 bases, with 15 bases separating them. The CDR3 spans 16 residues. CDR1 is SGHDT and CDR2 is YYEEEE in the germline V gene.